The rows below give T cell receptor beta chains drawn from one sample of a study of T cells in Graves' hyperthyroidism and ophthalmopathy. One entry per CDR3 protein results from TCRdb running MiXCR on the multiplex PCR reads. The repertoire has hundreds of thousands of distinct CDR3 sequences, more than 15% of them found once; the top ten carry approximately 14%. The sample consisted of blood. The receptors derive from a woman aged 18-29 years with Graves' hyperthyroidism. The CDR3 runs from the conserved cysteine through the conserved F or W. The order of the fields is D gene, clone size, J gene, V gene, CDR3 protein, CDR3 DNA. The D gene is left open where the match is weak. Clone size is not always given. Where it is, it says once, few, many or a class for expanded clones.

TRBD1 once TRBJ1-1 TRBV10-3 CATYNRGRDASF TGTGCCACCTATAACAGGGGGCGAGACGCTTCCTTT
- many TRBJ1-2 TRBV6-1 CASSWGVGYGYTF TGTGCCAGCAGTTGGGGGGTCGGTTATGGCTACACCTTC
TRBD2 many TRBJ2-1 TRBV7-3 CASSQRLAARNEQFF TGTGCCAGCAGTCAAAGACTAGCCGCTAGGAATGAGCAGTTCTTC
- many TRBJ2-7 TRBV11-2 CASRQGPYEQYF TGTGCCAGCAGGCAGGGACCCTACGAGCAGTACTTC
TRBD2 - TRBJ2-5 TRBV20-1 CSARDIGAGDGETQYF TGCAGTGCTAGAGATATTGGAGCGGGAGATGGAGAGACCCAGTACTTC
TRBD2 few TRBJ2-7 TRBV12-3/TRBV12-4 CASSYKGTSSYEQYF TGTGCCAGCAGTTACAAGGGGACTAGTTCCTACGAGCAGTACTTC
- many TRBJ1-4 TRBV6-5 CASSYSKKDRSNEKLFF TGTGCCAGCAGTTACTCCAAGAAAGACAGATCGAATGAAAAACTGTTTTTT
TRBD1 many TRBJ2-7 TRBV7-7 CASSLMGTDSEQYF TGTGCTAGCAGCTTAATGGGGACAGATTCCGAGCAGTACTTC
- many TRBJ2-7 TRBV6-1 CASSSRLVTYEQYF TGTGCCAGCAGTTCCCGACTGGTTACCTACGAGCAGTACTTC
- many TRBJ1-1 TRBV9 CASSVGGDTEAFF TGTGCCAGCAGCGTAGGGGGGGACACTGAAGCTTTCTTT
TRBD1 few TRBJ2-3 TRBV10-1 CASSASSRQGASDTQYF TGCGCCAGCAGTGCCTCGAGTCGACAGGGGGCATCGGATACGCAGTATTTT
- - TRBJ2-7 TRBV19 CASRNDQASYEQYF TGTGCCAGTAGAAACGATCAGGCCTCCTACGAGCAGTACTTC
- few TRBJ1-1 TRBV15 CATSRPKDFNTEAFF TGTGCCACCAGCCGGCCGAAAGACTTCAACACTGAAGCTTTCTTT
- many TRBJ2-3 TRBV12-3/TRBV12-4 CASSFLQRTDTQYF TGTGCCAGCAGTTTTTTGCAGCGCACAGATACGCAGTATTTT
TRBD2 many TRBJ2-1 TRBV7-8 CASSPTRIAGGPNEQFF TGTGCCAGCAGTCCCACGCGTATAGCGGGGGGGCCCAATGAGCAGTTCTTC
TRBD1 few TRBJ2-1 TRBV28 CASSLSGQFSGEQFF TGTGCCAGCAGTTTATCGGGACAGTTCTCTGGTGAGCAGTTCTTC
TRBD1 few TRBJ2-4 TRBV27 CASRPLGTGESKNIQYF TGTGCCAGCAGACCATTAGGGACAGGGGAATCCAAAAACATTCAGTACTTC
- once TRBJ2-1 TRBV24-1 CATSDLYRDEQFF TGTGCCACCAGTGACCTATACAGGGATGAGCAGTTCTTC
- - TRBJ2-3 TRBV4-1 CASSQGAAPAKGQYF TGCGCCAGCAGCCAAGGCGCGGCCCCCGCCAAGGGACAGTATTTT
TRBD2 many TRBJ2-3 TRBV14 CASSQSLAGSTDTQYF TGTGCCAGCAGCCAGAGCCTAGCGGGCAGCACAGATACGCAGTATTTT
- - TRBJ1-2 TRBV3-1 CASSQKAGGSSDTF TGTGCCAGCAGCCAAAAAGCGGGAGGAAGTAGTGACACCTTC
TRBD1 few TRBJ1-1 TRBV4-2 CASSPNRGRVTEAFF TGTGCCAGCAGCCCCAACAGGGGGCGCGTCACTGAAGCTTTCTTT
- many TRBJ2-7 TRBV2 CASSEVPGAGGTYEQYF TGTGCCAGCAGTGAAGTCCCGGGTGCAGGGGGGACCTACGAGCAGTACTTC
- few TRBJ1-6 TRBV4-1 CASSQDRGGANNSPLHF TGCGCCAGCAGCCAGGATCGTGGGGGGGCCAATAATTCACCCCTCCACTTT
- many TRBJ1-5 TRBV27 CASSHQGSNQPQHF TGTGCCAGCAGTCACCAGGGTAGCAATCAGCCCCAGCATTTT
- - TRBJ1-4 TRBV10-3 CAIGQGPNEKLFF TGTGCCATCGGTCAGGGGCCTAATGAAAAACTGTTTTTT
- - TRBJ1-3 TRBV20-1 CSAQAGAGNTIYF TGCAGTGCTCAGGCTGGGGCTGGAAACACCATATATTTT
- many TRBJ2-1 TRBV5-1 CASSSGPDEQFF TGCGCCAGCAGCTCAGGACCGGATGAGCAGTTCTTC
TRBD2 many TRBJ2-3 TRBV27 CASSYLAGTLFDTQYF TGTGCCAGCAGTTATTTAGCGGGGACTCTTTTTGATACGCAGTATTTT
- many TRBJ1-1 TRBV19 CASTVSHPNTEAFF TGTGCCAGCACCGTGTCCCACCCGAACACTGAAGCTTTCTTT
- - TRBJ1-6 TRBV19 CASSPLGQNSPLHF TGTGCCAGTAGTCCTTTAGGACAGAATTCACCCCTCCACTTT
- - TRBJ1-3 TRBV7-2 CASSLSSVGNTIYF TGTGCCAGCAGCTTGAGTTCTGTAGGAAACACCATATATTTT
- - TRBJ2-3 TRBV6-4 CASAPYPSTDTQYF TGTGCCAGCGCGCCCTACCCTAGCACAGATACGCAGTATTTT
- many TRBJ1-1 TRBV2 CASSDWGGSNTEAFF TGTGCCAGCAGTGATTGGGGGGGTTCGAACACTGAAGCTTTCTTT
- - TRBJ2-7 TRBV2 CASRGTLLSYNEQYF TGTGCCAGCAGGGGGACTCTTCTCTCCTACAATGAGCAGTACTTC
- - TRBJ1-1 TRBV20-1 CSAREAAMNTEAFF TGCAGTGCTAGGGAGGCAGCTATGAACACTGAAGCTTTCTTT
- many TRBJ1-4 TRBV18 CASSPPVLGSEKLFF TGTGCCAGCTCACCACCGGTTTTGGGAAGTGAAAAACTGTTTTTT
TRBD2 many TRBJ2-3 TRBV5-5 CASSLLAGAAGPVVTDTQYF TGTGCCAGCAGCTTACTAGCGGGAGCGGCAGGTCCAGTGGTCACAGATACGCAGTATTTT
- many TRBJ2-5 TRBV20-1 CSASPGRTQYF TGCAGTGCTAGCCCGGGAAGGACCCAGTACTTC
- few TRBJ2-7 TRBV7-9 CASSLGAARSSYEQYF TGTGCCAGCAGCTTAGGCGCGGCCCGAAGCTCCTACGAGCAGTACTTC
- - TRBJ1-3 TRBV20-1 CSAREINGNTIYF TGCAGTGCTAGAGAAATCAACGGAAACACCATATATTTT
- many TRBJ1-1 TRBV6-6 CASSYYGDEAFF TGTGCCAGCAGTTACTACGGAGATGAAGCTTTCTTT
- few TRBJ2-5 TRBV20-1 CSARDGFQETQYF TGCAGTGCTAGAGACGGGTTCCAAGAGACCCAGTACTTC
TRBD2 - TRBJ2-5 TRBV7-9 CASSLVRGGLETQYF TGTGCCAGCAGCTTAGTGCGCGGGGGGCTGGAGACCCAGTACTTC
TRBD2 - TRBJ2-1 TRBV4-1 CASSYAGTSGYNEQFF TGCGCCAGCAGCTATGCCGGGACTAGCGGGTACAATGAGCAGTTCTTC
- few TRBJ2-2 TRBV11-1 CASSLGGQGNTGELFF TGTGCCAGCAGCTTAGGAGGGCAGGGGAACACCGGGGAGCTGTTTTTT
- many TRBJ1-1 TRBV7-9 CASRDATEAFF TGTGCCAGCAGGGACGCCACTGAAGCTTTCTTT
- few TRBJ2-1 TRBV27 CASSIPGDYNEQFF TGTGCCAGCAGTATCCCGGGGGACTACAATGAGCAGTTCTTC
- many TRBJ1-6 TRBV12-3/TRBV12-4 CASSPARGGENSPLHF TGTGCCAGCAGCCCAGCGCGGGGAGGAGAAAATTCACCCCTCCACTTT
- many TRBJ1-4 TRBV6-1 CASRGPGQEKLFF TGTGCCAGCAGAGGGCCCGGCCAAGAAAAACTGTTTTTT
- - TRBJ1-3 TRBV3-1 CASSPGQRGNTIYF TGTGCCAGCAGCCCCGGACAGAGGGGAAACACCATATATTTT
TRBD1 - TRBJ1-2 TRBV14 CASSRLRGQGSRYTF TGTGCCAGCAGCCGACTCAGGGGACAGGGGTCCCGCTACACCTTC
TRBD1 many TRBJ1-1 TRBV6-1 CASSDSWDRGTEAFF TGTGCCAGCAGTGATAGTTGGGACAGGGGAACTGAAGCTTTCTTT
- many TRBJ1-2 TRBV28 CASPLAYGYTF TGTGCCAGCCCTCTTGCATATGGCTACACCTTC